This entry describes one T cell receptor (beta chain). Its antigen remains unknown. TEMRA cells were FACS-enriched, while CD8+ and CD4+ T cells were negatively isolated. The data were obtained in a study of CD8 T cells in Susac syndrome. About the research overall: Clinical remission applied to roughly 8 sequenced Susac syndrome patients, and six had active disease. Broader study findings: The CD4+ T cell repertoires, which came from Susac syndrome patients, showed no sign of clonal expansion.

Random hexamers served to reverse transcribe roughly 0.5 to 1 ug RNA. The immunoSEQ assay covered 54 Vbeta and 13 Jbeta segments for CDR3. MiXCR was run by TCRdb on the immunoSEQ multiplex PCR reads, yielding one entry per CDR3 protein. The sample lists about 140,000 distinct CDR3 sequences; over 90% were seen once. This CDR3 comprises 18 residues. The V segment lost 2 bases and the J segment 6 bases; nucleotides outside the gene matches: 12. Germline CDR1 MGHRA, CDR2 YSYEKL. The sequenced sample was CD4+ T cells from PBMCs. The sequence was collected from a human donor with Susac syndrome. The V call is TRBV4-1, the J call TRBJ2-1, with 11 bases identical to TRBD2. This chain's CDR3 is CASSQNPLTSGVSNEQFF. The DNA for the CDR3 is TGCGCCAGCAGCCAAAACCCTCTGACTAGCGGGGTTAGCAATGAGCAGTTCTTC.